This T cell receptor beta chain originates from a study of immune evolution from preneoplasia to lung adenocarcinoma. Only in-frame clones appear in the TCRdb table, and some are missing; sequencing was by immunoSEQ multiplex PCR. The sample includes thousands of clones, roughly 78% of them seen just once. The clonotype was recovered from a person aged 60 to 80 with lung adenocarcinoma. Source material: FFPE minimally invasive lung adenocarcinoma tissue.

CDR3 sequence: CASSLTTGKPSYEQYF. CDR3 nucleotide sequence: TGTGCCAGCAGCTTGACGACAGGGAAACCCTCCTACGAGCAGTACTTC. This chain connects TRBV5-6 to TRBJ2-7; 7 bases fit TRBD1. The V segment lost 1 base and the J segment 0 bases; nucleotides outside the gene matches: 7. CDR1 is SGHDT, CDR2 YYEEEE, per germline. This CDR3 spans 16 amino acids.